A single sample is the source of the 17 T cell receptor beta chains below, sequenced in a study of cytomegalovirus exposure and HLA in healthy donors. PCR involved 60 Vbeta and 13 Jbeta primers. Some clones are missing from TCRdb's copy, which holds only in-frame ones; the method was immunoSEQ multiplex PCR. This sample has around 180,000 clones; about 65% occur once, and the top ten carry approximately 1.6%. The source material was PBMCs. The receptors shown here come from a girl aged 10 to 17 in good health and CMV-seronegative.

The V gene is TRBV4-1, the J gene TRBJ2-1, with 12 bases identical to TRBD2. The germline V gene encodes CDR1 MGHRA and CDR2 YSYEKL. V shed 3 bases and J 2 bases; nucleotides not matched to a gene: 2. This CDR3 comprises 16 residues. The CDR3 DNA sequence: TGCGCCAGCAGCCAGGGACTAGCGGGTACCTACAATGAGCAGTTCTTC. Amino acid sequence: CASSQGLAGTYNEQFF.

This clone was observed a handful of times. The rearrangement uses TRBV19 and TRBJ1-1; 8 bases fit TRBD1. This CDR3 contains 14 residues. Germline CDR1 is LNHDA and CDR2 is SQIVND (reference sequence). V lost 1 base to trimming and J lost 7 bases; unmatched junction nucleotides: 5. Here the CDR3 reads CASSIAGGAFEAFF. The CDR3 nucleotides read TGTGCCAGTAGTATAGCAGGGGGCGCTTTTGAAGCTTTCTTT. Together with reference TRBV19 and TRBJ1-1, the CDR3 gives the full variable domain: DGGITQSPKYLFRKEGQNVTLSCEQNLNHDAMYWYRQDPGQGLRLIYYSQIVNDFQKGDIAEGYSVSREKKESFPLTVTSAQKNPTAFYLCASSIAGGAFEAFFGQGTRLTVV.

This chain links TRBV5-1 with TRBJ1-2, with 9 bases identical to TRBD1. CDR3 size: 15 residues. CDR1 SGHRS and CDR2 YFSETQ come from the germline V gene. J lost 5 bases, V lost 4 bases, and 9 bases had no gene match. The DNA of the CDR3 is TGCGCCAGCAGCCGGGGACAGGGACTCCTATATGGCTACACCTTC. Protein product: CASSRGQGLLYGYTF.

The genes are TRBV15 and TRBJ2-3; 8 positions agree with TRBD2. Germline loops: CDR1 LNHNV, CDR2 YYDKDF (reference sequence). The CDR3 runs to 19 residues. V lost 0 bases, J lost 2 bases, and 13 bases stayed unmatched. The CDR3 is CATSRDYSARGENTDTQYF. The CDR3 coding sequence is TGTGCCACCAGCAGAGATTATTCAGCGCGGGGGGAGAACACAGATACGCAGTATTTT.

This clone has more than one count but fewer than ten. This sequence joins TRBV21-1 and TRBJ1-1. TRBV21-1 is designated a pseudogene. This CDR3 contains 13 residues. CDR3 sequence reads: CASRALVTTEAFF. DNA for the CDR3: TGTGCCAGCAGAGCCCTAGTAACCACTGAAGCTTTCTTT.

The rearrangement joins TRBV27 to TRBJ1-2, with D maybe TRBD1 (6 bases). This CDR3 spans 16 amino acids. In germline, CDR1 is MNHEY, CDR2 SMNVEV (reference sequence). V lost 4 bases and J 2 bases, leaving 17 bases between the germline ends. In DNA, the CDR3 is TGTGCCAGCAGTTCGGCGGCAGGGGTCGAGAACTATGGCTACACCTTC. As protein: CASSSAAGVENYGYTF.

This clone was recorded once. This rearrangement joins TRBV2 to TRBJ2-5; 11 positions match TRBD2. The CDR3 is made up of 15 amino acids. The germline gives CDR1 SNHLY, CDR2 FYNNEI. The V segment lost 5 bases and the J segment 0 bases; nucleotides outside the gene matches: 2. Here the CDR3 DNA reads TGTGCCAGCAGTCCTAGCGGGGGGCACCAAGAGACCCAGTACTTC. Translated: CASSPSGGHQETQYF.

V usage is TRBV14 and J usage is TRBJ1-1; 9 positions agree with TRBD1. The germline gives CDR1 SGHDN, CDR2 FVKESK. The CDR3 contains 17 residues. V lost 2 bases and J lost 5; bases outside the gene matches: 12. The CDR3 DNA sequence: TGTGCCAGCAGCCAATACCTAATGACAGGGGGGTTTACTGAAGCTTTCTTT. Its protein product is CASSQYLMTGGFTEAFF.

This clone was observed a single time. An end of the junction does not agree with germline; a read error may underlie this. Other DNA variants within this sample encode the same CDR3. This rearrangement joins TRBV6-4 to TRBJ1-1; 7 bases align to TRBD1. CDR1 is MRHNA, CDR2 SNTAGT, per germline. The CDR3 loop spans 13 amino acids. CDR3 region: CASSDREGTEAFF. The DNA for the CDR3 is TGTGCTAGCAGTGACAGGGAGGGCACTGAAGCTTTCTTT.

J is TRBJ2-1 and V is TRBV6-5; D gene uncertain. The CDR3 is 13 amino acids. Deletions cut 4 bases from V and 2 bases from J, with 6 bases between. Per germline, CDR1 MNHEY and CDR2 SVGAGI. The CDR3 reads CASSLGTYNEQFF. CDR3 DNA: TGTGCCAGCAGTTTGGGCACCTACAATGAGCAGTTCTTC.

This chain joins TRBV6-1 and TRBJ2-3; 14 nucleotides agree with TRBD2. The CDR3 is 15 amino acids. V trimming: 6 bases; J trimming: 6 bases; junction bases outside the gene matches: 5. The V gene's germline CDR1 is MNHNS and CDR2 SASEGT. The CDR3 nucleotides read TGTGCCAGCAGAAGACTAGCGGGGGGGGCGGATACGCAGTATTTT. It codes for CASRRLAGGADTQYF.

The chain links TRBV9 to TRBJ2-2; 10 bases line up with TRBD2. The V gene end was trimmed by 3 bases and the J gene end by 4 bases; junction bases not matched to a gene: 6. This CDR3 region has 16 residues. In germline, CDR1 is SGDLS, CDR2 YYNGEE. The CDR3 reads CASSGPGLASTGELFF. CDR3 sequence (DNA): TGTGCCAGCAGCGGACCGGGACTAGCGTCCACCGGGGAGCTGTTTTTT.

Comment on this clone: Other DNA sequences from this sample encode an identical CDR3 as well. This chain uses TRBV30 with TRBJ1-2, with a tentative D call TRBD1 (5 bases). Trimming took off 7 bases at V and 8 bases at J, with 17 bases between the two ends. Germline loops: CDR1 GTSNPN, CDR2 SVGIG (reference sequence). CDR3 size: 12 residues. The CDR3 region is CASTGAPFGYTF. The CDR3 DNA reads TGTGCCTCAACTGGGGCTCCGTTCGGCTACACCTTC.

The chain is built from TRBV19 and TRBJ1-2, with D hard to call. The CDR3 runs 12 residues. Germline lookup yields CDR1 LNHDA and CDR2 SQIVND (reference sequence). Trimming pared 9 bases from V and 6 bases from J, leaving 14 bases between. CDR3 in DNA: TGTGCCAGCCAGACAAGCTCTCATGGCTACACCTTC. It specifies CASQTSSHGYTF.

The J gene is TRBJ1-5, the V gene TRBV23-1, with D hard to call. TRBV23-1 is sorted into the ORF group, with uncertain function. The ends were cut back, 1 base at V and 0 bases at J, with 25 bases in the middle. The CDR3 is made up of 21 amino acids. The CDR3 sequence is CASSQYRPVLTRRYSNQPQHF. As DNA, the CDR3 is TGCGCCAGCAGTCAATATCGCCCCGTTTTAACAAGGAGATATAGCAATCAGCCCCAGCATTTT.

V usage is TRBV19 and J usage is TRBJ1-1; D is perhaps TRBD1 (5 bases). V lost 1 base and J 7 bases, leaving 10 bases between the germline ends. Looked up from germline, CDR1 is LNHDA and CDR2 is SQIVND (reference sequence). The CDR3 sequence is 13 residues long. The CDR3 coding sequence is TGTGCCAGTAGTATAGGTCGACAGAGTGAAGCTTTCTTT. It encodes CASSIGRQSEAFF.

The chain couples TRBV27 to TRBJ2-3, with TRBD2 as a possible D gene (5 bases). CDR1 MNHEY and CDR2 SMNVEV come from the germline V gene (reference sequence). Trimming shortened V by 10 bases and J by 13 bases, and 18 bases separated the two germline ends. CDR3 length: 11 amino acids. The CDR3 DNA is TGTGCCAACGCGGGCTGTATACGAGAGTATTTT. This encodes CANAGCIREYF.